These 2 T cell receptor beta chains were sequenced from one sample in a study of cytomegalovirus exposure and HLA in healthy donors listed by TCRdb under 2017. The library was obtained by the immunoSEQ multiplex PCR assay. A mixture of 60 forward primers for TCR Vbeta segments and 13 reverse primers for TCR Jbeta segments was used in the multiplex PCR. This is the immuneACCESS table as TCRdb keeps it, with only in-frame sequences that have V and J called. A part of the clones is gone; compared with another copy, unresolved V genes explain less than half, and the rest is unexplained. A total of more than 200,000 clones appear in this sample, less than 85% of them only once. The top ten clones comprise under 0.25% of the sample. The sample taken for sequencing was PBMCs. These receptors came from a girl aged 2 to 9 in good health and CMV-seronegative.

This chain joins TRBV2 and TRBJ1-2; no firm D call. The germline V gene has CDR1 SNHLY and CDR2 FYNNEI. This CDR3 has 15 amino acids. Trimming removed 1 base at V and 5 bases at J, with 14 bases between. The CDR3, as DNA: TGTGCCAGCAGTGAAGACAGCGGCCTAGGGTATGGCTACACCTTC. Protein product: CASSEDSGLGYGYTF.

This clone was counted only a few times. CDR3 nucleotides: TGCGCCAGCAGCCGGACAGGGGCTTATCAGGGAGAGCAGTACTTC. It encodes CASSRTGAYQGEQYF. The chain links TRBV4-1 to TRBJ2-7; 9 bases line up with TRBD1. The CDR3 has 15 residues. Germline CDR1 and CDR2: MGHRA and YSYEKL. Trimming at V came to 4 bases and at J to 7 bases, leaving 11 bases not matched to a gene.